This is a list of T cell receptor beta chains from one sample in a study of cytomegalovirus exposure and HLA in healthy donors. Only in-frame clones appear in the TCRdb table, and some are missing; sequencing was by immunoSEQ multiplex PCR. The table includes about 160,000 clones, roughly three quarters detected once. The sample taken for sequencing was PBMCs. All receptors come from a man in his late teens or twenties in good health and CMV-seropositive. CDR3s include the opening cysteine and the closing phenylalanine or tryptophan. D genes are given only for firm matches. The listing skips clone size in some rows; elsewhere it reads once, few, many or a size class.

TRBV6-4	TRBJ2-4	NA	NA	TGTGCCAGCAGCCTTTCCGGGGGGCCTGTAGGAGCCAAAAACATTCAGTACTTC	CASSLSGGPVGAKNIQYF
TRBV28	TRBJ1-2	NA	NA	TGTGCCAGCACCCCAGGGGTGTCGGAGGGCTACACCTTC	CASTPGVSEGYTF
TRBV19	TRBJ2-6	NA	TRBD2	TGTGCCAGTAGTATTCGGGGGGACGGGGCCAACGTCCTGACTTTC	CASSIRGDGANVLTF
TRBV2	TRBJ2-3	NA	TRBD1	TGTGCCAGCATCCCTTCTTCCAGGGGGAAGACAGATACGCAGTATTTT	CASIPSSRGKTDTQYF
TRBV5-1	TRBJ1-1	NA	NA	TGCGCCAGCAGCCCTAGGGAGGGCACTGAAGCTTTCTTT	CASSPREGTEAFF
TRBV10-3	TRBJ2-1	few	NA	TGTGCCATCAGTGGCGGGACTTTTACCTACAATGAGCAGTTCTTC	CAISGGTFTYNEQFF
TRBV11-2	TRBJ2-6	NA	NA	TGTGCCAGCAGCGGGGCTGCCGCAGGTTCTGGGGCCAACGTCCTGACTTTC	CASSGAAAGSGANVLTF
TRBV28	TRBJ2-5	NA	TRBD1	TGTGCCAGCAGTCCGAGGACAGGGGGCTTCTTAGAGACCCAGTACTTC	CASSPRTGGFLETQYF
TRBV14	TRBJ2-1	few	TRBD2	TGTGCCAGCAGCCGGACTAGCGGGAGTTCCTACAATGAGCAGTTCTTC	CASSRTSGSSYNEQFF
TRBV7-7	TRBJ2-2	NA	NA	TGTGCTATCGAATCGGGGTACACCGGGGAGCTGTTTTTT	CAIESGYTGELFF
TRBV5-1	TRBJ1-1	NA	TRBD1	TGCGCCACCTCACAGGGGTCGATGAACACTGAAGCTTTCTTT	CATSQGSMNTEAFF
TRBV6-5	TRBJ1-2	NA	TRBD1	TGTGCCAGCAGTTACCGAGGGGGCGCCTGGAATGGCTACACCTTC	CASSYRGGAWNGYTF
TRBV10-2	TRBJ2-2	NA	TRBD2	TGCGCCAGCAGTGAGCTAGCGGAAAACACCGGGGAGCTGTTTTTT	CASSELAENTGELFF
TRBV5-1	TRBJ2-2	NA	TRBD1	TGCGCCAGCAGCCTCCGGACAGGGGAGAACACCGGGGAGCTGTTTTTT	CASSLRTGENTGELFF
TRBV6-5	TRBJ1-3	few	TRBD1	TGTGCCACCGCAGGGACAGCTGGAAACACCATATATTTT	CATAGTAGNTIYF
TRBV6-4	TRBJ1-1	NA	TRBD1	TGTGCCAGCAGAGGGACAGTAAACACTGAAGCTTTCTTT	CASRGTVNTEAFF
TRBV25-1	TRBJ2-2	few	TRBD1	TGTGCCAGCAGTGAATCCGGGACAGTCGACACCGGGGAGCTGTTTTTT	CASSESGTVDTGELFF
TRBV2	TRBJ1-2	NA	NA	TGTGCCAGCAGGACAGCGCTCTATGGCTACACCTTC	CASRTALYGYTF
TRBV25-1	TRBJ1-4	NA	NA	TGTGCCAGCAGTGGGCAGGGGACGGAAACTAATGAAAAACTGTTTTTT	CASSGQGTETNEKLFF
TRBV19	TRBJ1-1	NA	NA	TGTGCCAGTAGTCCACTCCAGAACACTGAAGCTTTCTTT	CASSPLQNTEAFF
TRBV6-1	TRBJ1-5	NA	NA	TGTGCCAGCAGTGACTGGCCCAGGGGTAGAGGGGATCAGCCCCAGCATTTT	CASSDWPRGRGDQPQHF
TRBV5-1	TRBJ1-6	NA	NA	TGCGCCAGTCGAACAGGGTTCGATTCACCCCTCCACTTT	CASRTGFDSPLHF
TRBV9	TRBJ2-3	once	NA	TGTGCCAGCAGCGTAGGCATGGGCAGGGGCAGCACAGATACGCAGTATTTT	CASSVGMGRGSTDTQYF
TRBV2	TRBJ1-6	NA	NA	TGTGCCAGCAGTGAGGGGGGGGCTTATAATTCACCCCTCCACTTT	CASSEGGAYNSPLHF
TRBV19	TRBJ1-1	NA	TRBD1	TGTGCCAGTAAGGACAGGGAGTGGACTGAAGCTTTCTTT	CASKDREWTEAFF
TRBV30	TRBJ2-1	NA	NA	TGTGCCTGGAGTGTACCTTGGGTCTACAGGAATGAGCAGTTCTTC	CAWSVPWVYRNEQFF
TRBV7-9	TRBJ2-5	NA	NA	TGTGCCAGCAGCCCCCGGGTGGGGAGACAAGAGACCCAGTACTTC	CASSPRVGRQETQYF
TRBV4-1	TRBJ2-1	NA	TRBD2	TGCGCCAGCAGCATAGCGGGAGAAGGCTACAATGAGCAGTTCTTC	CASSIAGEGYNEQFF
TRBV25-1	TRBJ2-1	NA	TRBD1	TGTGCCAGCAGTGAATATTATGTGCAGGGGGCGGCCTACAATGAGCAGTTCTTC	CASSEYYVQGAAYNEQFF
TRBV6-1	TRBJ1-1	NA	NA	TGTGCCAGCAGTGATAGGGGCAGGGTTAACACTGAAGCTTTCTTT	CASSDRGRVNTEAFF
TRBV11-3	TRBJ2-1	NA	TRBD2	TGTGCCAGCAGCCGGACTAGCGGGGGGGCCACTGAGCAGTTCTTC	CASSRTSGGATEQFF
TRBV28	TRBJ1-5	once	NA	TGTGCCAGCGGAGAGCGCAGCCAGCCCCAGCATTTT	CASGERSQPQHF